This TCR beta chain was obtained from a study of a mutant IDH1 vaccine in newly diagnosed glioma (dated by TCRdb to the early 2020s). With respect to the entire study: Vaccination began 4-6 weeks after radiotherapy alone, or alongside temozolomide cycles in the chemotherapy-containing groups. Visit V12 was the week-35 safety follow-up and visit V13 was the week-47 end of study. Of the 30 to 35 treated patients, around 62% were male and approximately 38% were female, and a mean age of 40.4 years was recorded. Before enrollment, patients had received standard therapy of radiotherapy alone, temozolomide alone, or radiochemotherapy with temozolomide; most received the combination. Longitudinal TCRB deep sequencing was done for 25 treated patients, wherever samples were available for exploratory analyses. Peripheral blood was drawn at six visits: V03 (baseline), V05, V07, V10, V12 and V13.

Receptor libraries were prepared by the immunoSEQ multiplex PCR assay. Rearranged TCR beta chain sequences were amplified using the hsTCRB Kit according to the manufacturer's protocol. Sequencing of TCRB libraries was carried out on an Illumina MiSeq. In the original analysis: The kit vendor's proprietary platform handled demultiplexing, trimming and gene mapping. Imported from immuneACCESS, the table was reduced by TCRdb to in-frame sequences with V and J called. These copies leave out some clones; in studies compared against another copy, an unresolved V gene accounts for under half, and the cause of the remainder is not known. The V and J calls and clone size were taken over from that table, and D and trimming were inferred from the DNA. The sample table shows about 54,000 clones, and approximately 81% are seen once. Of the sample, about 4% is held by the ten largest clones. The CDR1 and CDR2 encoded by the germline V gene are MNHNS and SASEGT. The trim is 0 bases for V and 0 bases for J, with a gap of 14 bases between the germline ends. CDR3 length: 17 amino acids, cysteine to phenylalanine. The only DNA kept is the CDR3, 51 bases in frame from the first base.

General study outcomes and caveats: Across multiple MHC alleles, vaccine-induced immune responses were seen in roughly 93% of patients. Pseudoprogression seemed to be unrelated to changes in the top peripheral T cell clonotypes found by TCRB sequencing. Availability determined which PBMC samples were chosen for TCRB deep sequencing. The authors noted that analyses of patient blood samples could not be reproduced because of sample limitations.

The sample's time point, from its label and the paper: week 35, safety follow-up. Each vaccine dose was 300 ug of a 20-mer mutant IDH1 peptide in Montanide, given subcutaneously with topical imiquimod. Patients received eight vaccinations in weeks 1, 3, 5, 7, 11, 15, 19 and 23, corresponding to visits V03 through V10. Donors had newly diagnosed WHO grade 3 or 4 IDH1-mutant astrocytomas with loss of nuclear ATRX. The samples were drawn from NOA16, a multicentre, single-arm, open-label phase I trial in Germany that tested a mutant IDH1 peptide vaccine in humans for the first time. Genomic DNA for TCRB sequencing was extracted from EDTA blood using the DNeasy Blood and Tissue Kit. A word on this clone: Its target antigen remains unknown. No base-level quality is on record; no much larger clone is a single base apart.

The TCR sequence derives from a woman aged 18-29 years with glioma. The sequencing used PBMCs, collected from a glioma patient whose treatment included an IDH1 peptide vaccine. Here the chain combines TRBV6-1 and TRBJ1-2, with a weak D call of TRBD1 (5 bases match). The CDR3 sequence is CASSEARSGVTNYGYTF. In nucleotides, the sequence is TGTGCCAGCAGTGAAGCGCGGTCGGGGGTCACTAACTATGGCTACACCTTC.